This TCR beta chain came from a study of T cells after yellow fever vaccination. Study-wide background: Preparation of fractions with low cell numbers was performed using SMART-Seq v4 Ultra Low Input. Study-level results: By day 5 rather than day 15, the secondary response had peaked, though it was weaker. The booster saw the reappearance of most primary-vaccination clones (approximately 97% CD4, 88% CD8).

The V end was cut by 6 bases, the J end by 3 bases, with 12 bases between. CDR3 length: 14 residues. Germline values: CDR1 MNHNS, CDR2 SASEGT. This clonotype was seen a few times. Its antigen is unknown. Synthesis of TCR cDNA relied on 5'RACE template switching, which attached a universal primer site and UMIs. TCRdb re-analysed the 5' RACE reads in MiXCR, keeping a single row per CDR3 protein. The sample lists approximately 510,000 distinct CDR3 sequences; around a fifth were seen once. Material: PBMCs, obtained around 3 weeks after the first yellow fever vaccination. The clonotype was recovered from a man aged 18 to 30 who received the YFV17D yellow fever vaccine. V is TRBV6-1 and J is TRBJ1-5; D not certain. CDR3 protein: CASRRRENNQPQHF. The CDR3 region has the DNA TGTGCCAGCAGGAGGAGGGAGAACAATCAGCCCCAGCATTTT.